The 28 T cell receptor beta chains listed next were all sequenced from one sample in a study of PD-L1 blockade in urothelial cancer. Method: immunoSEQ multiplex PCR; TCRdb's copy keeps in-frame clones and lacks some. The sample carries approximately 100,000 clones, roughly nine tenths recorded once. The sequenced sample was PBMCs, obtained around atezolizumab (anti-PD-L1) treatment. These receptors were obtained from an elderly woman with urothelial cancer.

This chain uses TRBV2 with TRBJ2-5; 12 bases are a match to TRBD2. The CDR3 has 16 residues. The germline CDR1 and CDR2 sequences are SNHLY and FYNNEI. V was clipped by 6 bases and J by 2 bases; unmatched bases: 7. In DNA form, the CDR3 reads TGTGCCAGCAGCGGATCGGGACTAGCGGGTCAAGAGACCCAGTACTTC. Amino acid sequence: CASSGSGLAGQETQYF.

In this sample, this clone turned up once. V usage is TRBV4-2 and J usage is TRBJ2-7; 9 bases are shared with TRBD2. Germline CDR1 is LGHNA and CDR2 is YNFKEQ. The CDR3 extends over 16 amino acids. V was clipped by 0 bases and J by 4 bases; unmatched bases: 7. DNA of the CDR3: TGTGCCAGCAGCCAAGATACGGTAGCGGGGGCATACGAGCAGTACTTC. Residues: CASSQDTVAGAYEQYF.

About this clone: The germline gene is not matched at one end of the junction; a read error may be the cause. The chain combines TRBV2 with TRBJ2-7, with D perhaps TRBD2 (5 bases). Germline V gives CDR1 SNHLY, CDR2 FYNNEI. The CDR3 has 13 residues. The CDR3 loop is CASSVGRQPGRDF. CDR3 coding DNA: TGTGCCAGCAGTGTTGGTCGGCAGCCCGGGCGGGACTTC.

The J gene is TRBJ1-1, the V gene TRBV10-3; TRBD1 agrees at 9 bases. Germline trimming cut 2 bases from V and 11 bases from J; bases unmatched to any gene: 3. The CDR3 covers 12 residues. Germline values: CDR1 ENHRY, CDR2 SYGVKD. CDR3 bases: TGTGCCATCAGTGAGATGGACAGGGGTGCTTTCTTT. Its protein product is CAISEMDRGAFF.

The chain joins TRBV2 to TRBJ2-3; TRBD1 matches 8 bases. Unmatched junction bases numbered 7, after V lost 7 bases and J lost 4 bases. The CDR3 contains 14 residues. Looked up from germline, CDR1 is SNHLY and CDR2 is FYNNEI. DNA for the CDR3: TGTGCCAGCAATGCGCAGGGGGCCTCAGATACGCAGTATTTT. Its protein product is CASNAQGASDTQYF.

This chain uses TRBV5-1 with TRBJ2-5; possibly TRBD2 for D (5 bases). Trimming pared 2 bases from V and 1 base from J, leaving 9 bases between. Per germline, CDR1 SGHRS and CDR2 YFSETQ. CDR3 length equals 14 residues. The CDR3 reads CASSFLDSQETQYF. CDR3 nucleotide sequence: TGCGCCAGCAGCTTCCTGGACTCCCAAGAGACCCAGTACTTC.

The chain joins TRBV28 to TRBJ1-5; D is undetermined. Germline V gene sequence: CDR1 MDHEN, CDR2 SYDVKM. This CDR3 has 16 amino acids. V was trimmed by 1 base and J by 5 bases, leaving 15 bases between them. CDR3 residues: CASSLSTGIRDQPQHF. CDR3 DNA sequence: TGTGCCAGCAGTTTATCTACGGGAATAAGGGATCAGCCCCAGCATTTT. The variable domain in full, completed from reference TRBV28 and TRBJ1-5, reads DVKVTQSSRYLVKRTGEKVFLECVQDMDHENMFWYRQDPGLGLRLIYFSYDVKMKEKGDIPEGYSVSREKKERFSLILESASTNQTSMYLCASSLSTGIRDQPQHFGDGTRLSIL.

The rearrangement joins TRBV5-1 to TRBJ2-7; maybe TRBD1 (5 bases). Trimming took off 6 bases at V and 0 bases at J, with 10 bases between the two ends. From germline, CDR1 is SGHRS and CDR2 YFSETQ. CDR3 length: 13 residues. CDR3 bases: TGCGCCAGCATGACAGAGAACTCCTACGAGCAGTACTTC. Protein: CASMTENSYEQYF.

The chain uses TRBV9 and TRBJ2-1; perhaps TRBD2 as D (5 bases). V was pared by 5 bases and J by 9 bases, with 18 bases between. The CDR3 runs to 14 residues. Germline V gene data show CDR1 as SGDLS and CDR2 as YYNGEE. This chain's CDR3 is CASRGVSDRGEQFF. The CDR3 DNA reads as TGTGCCAGCAGAGGTGTTAGCGACCGCGGTGAGCAGTTCTTC. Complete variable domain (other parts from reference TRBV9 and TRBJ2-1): DSGVTQTPKHLITATGQRVTLRCSPRSGDLSVYWYQQSLDQGLQFLIQYYNGEERAKGNILERFSAQQFPDLHSELNLSSLELGDSALYFCASRGVSDRGEQFFGPGTRLTVL.

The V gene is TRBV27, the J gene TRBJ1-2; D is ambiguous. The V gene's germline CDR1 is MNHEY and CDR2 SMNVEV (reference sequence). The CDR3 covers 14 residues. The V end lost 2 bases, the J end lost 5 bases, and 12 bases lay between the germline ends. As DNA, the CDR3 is TGTGCCAGCAGTTTAGTTGGGCCGGGGTATGGCTACACCTTC. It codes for CASSLVGPGYGYTF.

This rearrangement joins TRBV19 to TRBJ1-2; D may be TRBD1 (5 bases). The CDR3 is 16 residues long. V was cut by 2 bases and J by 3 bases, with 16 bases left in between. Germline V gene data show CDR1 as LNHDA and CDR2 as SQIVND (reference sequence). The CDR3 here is CASSITSGGTDYGYTF. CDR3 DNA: TGTGCCAGTAGTATAACCTCCGGCGGGACGGACTATGGCTACACCTTC.

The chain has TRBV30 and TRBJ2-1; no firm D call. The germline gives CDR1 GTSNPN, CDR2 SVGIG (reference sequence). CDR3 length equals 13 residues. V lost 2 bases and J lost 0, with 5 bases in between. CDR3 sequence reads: CAWSLSSYNEQFF. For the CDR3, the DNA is TGTGCCTGGAGTCTAAGCTCCTACAATGAGCAGTTCTTC.

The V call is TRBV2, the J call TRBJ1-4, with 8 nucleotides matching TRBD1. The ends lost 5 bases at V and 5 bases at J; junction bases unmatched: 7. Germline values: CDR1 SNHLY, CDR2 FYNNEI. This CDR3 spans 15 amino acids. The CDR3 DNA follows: TGTGCCAGCAGTCGGACAGGGACATCCAATGAAAAACTGTTTTTT. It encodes CASSRTGTSNEKLFF.

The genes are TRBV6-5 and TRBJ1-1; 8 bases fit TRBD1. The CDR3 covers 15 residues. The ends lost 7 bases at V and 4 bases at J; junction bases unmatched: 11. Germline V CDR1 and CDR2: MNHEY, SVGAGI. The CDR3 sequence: CASILRTGRRTEAFF. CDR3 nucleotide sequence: TGTGCCAGCATCCTGAGGACAGGGAGGCGCACTGAAGCTTTCTTT.

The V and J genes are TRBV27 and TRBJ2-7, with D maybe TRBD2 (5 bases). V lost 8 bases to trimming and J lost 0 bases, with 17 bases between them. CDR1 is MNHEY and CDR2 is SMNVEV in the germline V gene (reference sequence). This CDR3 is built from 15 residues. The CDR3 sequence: CASDFTPGFSYEQYF. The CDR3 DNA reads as TGTGCCAGCGATTTCACTCCGGGGTTCTCCTACGAGCAGTACTTC.

In nucleotides, the CDR3 is TGTGCCAGCAGCCTCACTAGGGGGGAGCTGTTTTTT. It is translated as CASSLTRGELFF. The chain is built from TRBV6-6 and TRBJ2-2; TRBD2 is a possible D gene (5 bases). The V gene lost 6 bases and the J gene lost 8 bases, with 10 bases spanning the gap. There are 12 residues in the CDR3. Germline V CDR1 and CDR2: MNHNY, SVGAGI (reference sequence).

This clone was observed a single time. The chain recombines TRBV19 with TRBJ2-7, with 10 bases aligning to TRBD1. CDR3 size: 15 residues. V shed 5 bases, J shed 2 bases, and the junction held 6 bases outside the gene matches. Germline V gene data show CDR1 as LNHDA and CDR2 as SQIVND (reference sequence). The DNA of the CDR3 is TGTGCCAGTAGTTTGGTCGGACAGGGGGCCTACGAGCAGTACTTC. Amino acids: CASSLVGQGAYEQYF.

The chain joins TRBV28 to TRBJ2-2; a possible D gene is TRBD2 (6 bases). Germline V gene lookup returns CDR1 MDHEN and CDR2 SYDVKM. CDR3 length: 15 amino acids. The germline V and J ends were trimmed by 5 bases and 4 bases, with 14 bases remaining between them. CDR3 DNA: TGTGCCAGCAGTCGGCGGCAGGGAGGCACCGGGGAGCTGTTTTTT. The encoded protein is CASSRRQGGTGELFF.

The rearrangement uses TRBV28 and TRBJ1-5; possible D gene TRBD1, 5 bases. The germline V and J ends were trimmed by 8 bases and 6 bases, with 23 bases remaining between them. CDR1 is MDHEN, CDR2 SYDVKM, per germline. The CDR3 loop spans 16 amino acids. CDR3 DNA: TGTGCCAGCGCGCTGGGGGAGGGGAGAGTGGGTCAGCCCCAGCATTTT. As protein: CASALGEGRVGQPQHF. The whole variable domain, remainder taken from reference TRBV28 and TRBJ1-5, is DVKVTQSSRYLVKRTGEKVFLECVQDMDHENMFWYRQDPGLGLRLIYFSYDVKMKEKGDIPEGYSVSREKKERFSLILESASTNQTSMYLCASALGEGRVGQPQHFGDGTRLSIL.

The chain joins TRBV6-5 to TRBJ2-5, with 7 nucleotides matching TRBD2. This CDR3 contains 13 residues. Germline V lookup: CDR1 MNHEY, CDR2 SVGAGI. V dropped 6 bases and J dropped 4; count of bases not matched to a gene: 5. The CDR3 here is CASSGSGTETQYF. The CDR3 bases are TGTGCCAGCAGCGGGAGCGGGACAGAGACCCAGTACTTC.

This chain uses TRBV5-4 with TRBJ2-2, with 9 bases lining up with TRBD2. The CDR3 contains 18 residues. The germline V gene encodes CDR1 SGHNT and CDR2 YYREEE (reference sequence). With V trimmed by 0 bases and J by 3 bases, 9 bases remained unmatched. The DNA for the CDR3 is TGTGCCAGCAGCTTGGCTCACCGACTAGCGGTCGACACCGGGGAGCTGTTTTTT. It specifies CASSLAHRLAVDTGELFF.

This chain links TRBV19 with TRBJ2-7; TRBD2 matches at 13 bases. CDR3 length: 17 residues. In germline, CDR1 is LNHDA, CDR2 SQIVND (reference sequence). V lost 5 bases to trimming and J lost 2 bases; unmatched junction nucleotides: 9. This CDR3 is CASSSWTSGRSAYEQYF. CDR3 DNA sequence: TGTGCCAGTAGTTCTTGGACTAGCGGGAGATCCGCCTACGAGCAGTACTTC.

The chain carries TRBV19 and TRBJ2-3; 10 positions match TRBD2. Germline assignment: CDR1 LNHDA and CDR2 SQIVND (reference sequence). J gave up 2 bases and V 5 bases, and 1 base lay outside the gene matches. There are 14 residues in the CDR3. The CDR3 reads CASSLAGATDTQYF. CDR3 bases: TGTGCCAGTAGTCTAGCGGGAGCCACAGATACGCAGTATTTT.

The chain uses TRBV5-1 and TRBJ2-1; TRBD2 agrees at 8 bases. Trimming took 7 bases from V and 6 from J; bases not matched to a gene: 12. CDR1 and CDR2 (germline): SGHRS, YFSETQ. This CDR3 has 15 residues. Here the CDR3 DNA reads TGCGCCAGCGCACTCCGGGGACTAGAAGTCAATGAGCAGTTCTTC. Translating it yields CASALRGLEVNEQFF.

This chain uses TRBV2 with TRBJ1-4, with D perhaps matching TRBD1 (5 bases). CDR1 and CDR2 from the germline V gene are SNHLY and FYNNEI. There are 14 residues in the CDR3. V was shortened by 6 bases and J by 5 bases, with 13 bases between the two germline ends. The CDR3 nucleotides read TGTGCCAGCAGGTACCAGGGATTAAATGAAAAACTGTTTTTT. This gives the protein CASRYQGLNEKLFF.

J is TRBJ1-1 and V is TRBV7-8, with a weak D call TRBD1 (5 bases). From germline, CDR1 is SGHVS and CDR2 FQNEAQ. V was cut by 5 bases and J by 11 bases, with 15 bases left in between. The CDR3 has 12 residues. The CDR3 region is CASSPLQGWAFF. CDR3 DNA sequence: TGTGCCAGCAGCCCCCTGCAGGGTTGGGCTTTCTTT.

This chain's CDR3 is CAIREQGLVNTEAFF. The CDR3 bases are TGTGCCATCAGAGAACAGGGTTTGGTGAACACTGAAGCTTTCTTT. The chain employs TRBV10-3 and TRBJ1-1; the D gene is possibly TRBD1 (6 bases). CDR1 and CDR2 from the germline V gene are ENHRY and SYGVKD. Trimming shortened V by 6 bases and J by 0 bases, and 14 bases separated the two germline ends. This CDR3 is 15 amino acids long.

CDR3 coding DNA: TGTGCCTGCGTCCTAGCGAGCTCCTACAATGAGCAGTTCTTC. Encoded protein: CACVLASSYNEQFF. The chain couples TRBV30 to TRBJ2-1, with D perhaps matching TRBD2 (6 bases). V was trimmed by 6 bases and J by 0 bases, leaving 12 bases between them. This CDR3 spans 14 amino acids. Germline CDR1 and CDR2: GTSNPN and SVGIG (reference sequence).